This TCR beta chain was identified during a study of T cell repertoires in cytomegalovirus infection. In the study overall: Both CMV infection and a matching HLA type were indicated by public TCR beta signatures. Study findings and constraints: Using cumulative public TCR beta family frequency, the authors identified those who carried CMV together with the relevant HLA.

V was pared by 1 base and J by 3 bases, with 2 bases of the junction left unmatched. The CDR3 runs 16 residues. Germline V gene sequence: CDR1 SGHTA, CDR2 FQGTGA. A single record per CDR3 protein comes from TCRdb applying MiXCR to the reads. The sample lists about 830,000 distinct CDR3 sequences, approximately 30% occurring once. This clonotype was observed a few times. Its antigen is still unknown. V usage is TRBV7-3 and J usage is TRBJ2-2, with 10 bases that match TRBD1. This sequence originates from a human donor in good health (CMV status not recorded). Some clones in this sample may be carry-over from other donors' samples. The sample in question was cultured CD8+ T cells from PBMCs, obtained from culture after CMV antigen stimulation. The CDR3 DNA reads TGTGCCAGCAGCTTAAGGACAGGGGGGGACACCGGGGAGCTGTTTTTT. Amino acids: CASSLRTGGDTGELFF.